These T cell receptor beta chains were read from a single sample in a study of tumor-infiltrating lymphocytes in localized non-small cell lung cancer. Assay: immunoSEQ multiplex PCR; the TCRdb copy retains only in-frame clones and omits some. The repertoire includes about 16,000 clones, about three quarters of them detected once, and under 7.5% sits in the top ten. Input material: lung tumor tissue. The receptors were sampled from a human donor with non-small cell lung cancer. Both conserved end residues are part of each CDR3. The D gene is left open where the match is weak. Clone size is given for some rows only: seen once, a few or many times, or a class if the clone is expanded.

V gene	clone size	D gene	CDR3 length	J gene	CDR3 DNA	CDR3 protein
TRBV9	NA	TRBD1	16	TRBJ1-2	TGTGCCAGCAGCGTAGCCTCCGACAGGGCGCACTATGGCTACACCTTC	CASSVASDRAHYGYTF
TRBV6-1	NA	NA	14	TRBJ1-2	TGTGCCAGCAGTGCCCGACGACAGTCGCATGGCTACACCTTC	CASSARRQSHGYTF
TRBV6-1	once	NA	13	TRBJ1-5	TGTGCCAGCAGAGCGGCAGTCAATCAGCCCCAGCATTTT	CASRAAVNQPQHF
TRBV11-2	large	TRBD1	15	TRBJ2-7	TGTGCCAGCAGCTTAGAGGGCCACAGGGGCTACGAGCAGTACTTC	CASSLEGHRGYEQYF
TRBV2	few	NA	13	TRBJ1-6	TGTGCCAGCATCCCGGACGGGAATTCACCCCTCCACTTT	CASIPDGNSPLHF
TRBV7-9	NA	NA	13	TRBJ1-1	TGTGCCAGCAGCTTGACGGTTAACACTGAAGCTTTCTTT	CASSLTVNTEAFF
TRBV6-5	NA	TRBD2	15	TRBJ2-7	TGTGCCAGCAGTCCCGGGACTAGCGGGAGCGACGAGCAGTACTTC	CASSPGTSGSDEQYF
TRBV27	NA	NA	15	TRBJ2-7	TGTGCCAGCAGTTCGAAAGCGGGCCCTAAATACGAGCAGTACTTC	CASSSKAGPKYEQYF
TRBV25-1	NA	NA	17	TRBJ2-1	TGTGCCAGCAGTGAATATAGGGGGGGGAGCTCCTACAATGAGCAGTTCTTC	CASSEYRGGSSYNEQFF
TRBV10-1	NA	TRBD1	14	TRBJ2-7	TGCGCCAGCAGTTTACAGGGGAACCCCTACGAGCAGTACTTC	CASSLQGNPYEQYF
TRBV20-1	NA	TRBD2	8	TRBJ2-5	TGCAGCGCCAGCGGGGGGTACTTC	CSASGGYF
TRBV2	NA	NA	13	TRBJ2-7	TGTGCCAGCGTTCTCGGGGGTTCCTACGAGCAGTACTTC	CASVLGGSYEQYF
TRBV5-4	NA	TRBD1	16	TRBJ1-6	TGTGCCAGCAGCCCGGTGGCGGCAGGGGGGAGTTCACCCCTCCACTTT	CASSPVAAGGSSPLHF